This T cell receptor (beta chain) stems from a study of blood T cell repertoires in COVID-19. CDR1 MNHEY and CDR2 SVGAGI come from the germline V gene. CDR3 length: 13 amino acids. V dropped 2 bases and J dropped 4 bases, with 8 bases sitting between them. Per the original methods: Quantification of nucleated cells was approximated via reference gene primer amplification. The table came from immunoSEQ multiplex PCR; TCRdb's copy has only in-frame clones and leaves some out. V and J calls plus clone size are reproduced from that table; the DNA served to infer D and trimming. The table lists 150,000 or so clones, roughly 80% of them singletons, with under 2% in the top ten.

Sample: peripheral blood. The receptor was isolated from an elderly man with acute or convalescent COVID-19. The chain is built from TRBV6-5 and TRBJ1-1; no reliable D call. The CDR3 DNA is TGTGCCAGCAGTTACAACGAGGGCACTGAAGCTTTCTTT. Amino acids: CASSYNEGTEAFF.